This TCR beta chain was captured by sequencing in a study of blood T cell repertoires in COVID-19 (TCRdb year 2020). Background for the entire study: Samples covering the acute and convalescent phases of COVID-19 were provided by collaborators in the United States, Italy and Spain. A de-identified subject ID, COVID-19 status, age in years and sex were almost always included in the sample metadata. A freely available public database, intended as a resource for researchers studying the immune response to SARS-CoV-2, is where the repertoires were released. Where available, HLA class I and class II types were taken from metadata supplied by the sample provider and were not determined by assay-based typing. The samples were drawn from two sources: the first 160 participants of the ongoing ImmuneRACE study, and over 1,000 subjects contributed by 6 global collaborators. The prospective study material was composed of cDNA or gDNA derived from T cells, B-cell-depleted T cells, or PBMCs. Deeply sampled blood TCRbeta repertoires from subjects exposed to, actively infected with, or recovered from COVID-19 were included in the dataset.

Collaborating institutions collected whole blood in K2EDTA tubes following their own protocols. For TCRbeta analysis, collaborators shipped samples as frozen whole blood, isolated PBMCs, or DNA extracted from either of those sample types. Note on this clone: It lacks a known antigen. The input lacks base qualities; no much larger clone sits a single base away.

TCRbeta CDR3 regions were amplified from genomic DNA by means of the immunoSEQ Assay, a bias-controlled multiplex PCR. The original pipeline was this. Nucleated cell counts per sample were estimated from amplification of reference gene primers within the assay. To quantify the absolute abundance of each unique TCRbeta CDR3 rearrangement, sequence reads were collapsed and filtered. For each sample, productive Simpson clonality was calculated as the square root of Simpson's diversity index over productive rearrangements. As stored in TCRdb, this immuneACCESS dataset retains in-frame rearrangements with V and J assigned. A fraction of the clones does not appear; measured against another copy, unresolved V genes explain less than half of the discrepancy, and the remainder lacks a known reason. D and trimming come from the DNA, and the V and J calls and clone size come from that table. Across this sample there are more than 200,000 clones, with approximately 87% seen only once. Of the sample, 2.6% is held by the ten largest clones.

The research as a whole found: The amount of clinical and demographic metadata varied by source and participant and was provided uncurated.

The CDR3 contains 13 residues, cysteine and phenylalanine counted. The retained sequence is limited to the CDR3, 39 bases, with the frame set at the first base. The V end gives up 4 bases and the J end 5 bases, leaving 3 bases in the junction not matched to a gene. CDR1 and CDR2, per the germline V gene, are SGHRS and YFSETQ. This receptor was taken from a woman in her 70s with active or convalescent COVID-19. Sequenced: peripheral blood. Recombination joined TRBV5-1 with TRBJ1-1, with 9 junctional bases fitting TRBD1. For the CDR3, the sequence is CASSPGTGTEAFF. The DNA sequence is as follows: TGCGCCAGCAGCCCAGGGACAGGGACTGAAGCTTTCTTT.